The next 26 T cell receptor beta chains were all read from a single sample in a study of T cells in Graves' hyperthyroidism and ophthalmopathy. The source material, RNA transcripts, was used to amplify TCR beta CDR3 regions. The HTBI primer set was used in a first-round RT-PCR of the TCR CDR3. TCRdb processed the multiplex PCR reads anew with MiXCR; each CDR3 protein has one entry. The table records some 420,000 distinct CDR3 sequences, roughly an eighth of them present only once. The material sequenced was blood. All receptors come from a woman aged 18-35 years with Graves' hyperthyroidism.

The DNA of the CDR3 is TGTGCCAGCAGCTGGGGTAGCGGGAGGGCCTACAATGAGCAGTTCTTC. This codes for CASSWGSGRAYNEQFF. The chain carries TRBV7-2 and TRBJ2-1; the match to TRBD2 covers 11 bases. The CDR3 length is 16 residues. V lost 4 bases and J lost 2; bases outside the gene matches: 4. CDR1 and CDR2 (germline): SGHTA, FQGNSA.

This clonotype was recorded at least ten times. This rearrangement joins TRBV29-1 to TRBJ2-5, with 9 nucleotides matching TRBD2. The CDR3 spans 14 residues. V trimming: 1 base; J trimming: 5 bases; junction bases outside the gene matches: 5. Germline V gene sequence: CDR1 SQVTM, CDR2 ANQGSEA. The CDR3 protein is CSVEGGRAGETQYF. CDR3 bases: TGCAGCGTTGAAGGCGGGAGGGCCGGTGAGACCCAGTACTTC. The full variable domain, its missing parts supplied by reference TRBV29-1 and TRBJ2-5, is SAVISQKPSRDICQRGTSLTIQCQVDSQVTMMFWYRQQPGQSLTLIATANQGSEATYESGFVIDKFPISRPNLTFSTLTVSNMSPEDSSIYLCSVEGGRAGETQYFGPGTRLLVL.

V is TRBV3-1 and J is TRBJ2-3, with D tentatively TRBD1 (6 bases). The CDR3 runs to 15 residues. V was shortened by 3 bases and J by 2 bases, with 12 bases between the two germline ends. Germline assignment: CDR1 LGHDT and CDR2 YNNKEL (reference sequence). The CDR3 is CASSQTGLNTDTQYF. DNA for the CDR3: TGTGCCAGCAGCCAGACAGGACTTAACACAGATACGCAGTATTTT.

This clonotype was counted many times. The chain joins TRBV18 to TRBJ2-1; maybe TRBD1 (6 bases). V dropped 1 base and J dropped 5 bases, with 9 bases sitting between them. The CDR3 loop spans 14 amino acids. CDR1 is KGHSH, CDR2 LQKENI, per germline. The CDR3 DNA follows: TGTGCCAGCTCACCACGGGACAACGACAATGAGCAGTTCTTC. This translates into CASSPRDNDNEQFF.

This rearrangement joins TRBV20-1 to TRBJ1-6, with 7 bases that match TRBD1. J was trimmed by 4 bases and V by 1 base; bases with no gene match: 1. The CDR3 spans 14 residues. CDR1 is DFQATT and CDR2 is SNEGSKA in the germline V gene (reference sequence). The CDR3 protein is CSARVGQYNSPLHF. DNA for the CDR3: TGCAGTGCTAGAGTGGGACAGTATAATTCACCCCTCCACTTT.

This clonotype was seen a handful of times. The genes are TRBV20-1 and TRBJ1-3; no clear D. Germline CDR1 reads DFQATT; CDR2 reads SNEGSKA (reference sequence). Deletions cut 5 bases from V and 0 bases from J, with 11 bases between. This CDR3 spans 14 amino acids. CDR3: CSAAGPSSGNTIYF. The DNA of the CDR3 is TGCAGTGCTGCCGGGCCAAGCTCTGGAAACACCATATATTTT.

Details on this clonotype: A read error may explain this, as a much larger clone is one base away. Written as DNA, the CDR3 is TGTGCCAGCAGCTCCCCGCGTTCGCCCCAAAAGACCCAGTACTTC. Translating it yields CASSSPRSPQKTQYF. The V and J genes are TRBV7-6 and TRBJ2-5; D gene unclear. Germline V lookup: CDR1 SGHVS, CDR2 FNYEAQ. The length of the CDR3 is 15 residues.

At least ten counts were recorded for this clonotype. This chain joins TRBV20-1 and TRBJ2-7; D ambiguous. The CDR3 extends over 14 amino acids. Between the trimmed V and J ends, which lost 4 bases and 5 bases, there was a span of 18 bases. Germline lookup yields CDR1 DFQATT and CDR2 SNEGSKA (reference sequence). CDR3 DNA sequence: TGCAGTGCTAAGAGACCAGCCCATGAGGACGAGCAGTACTTC. The encoded protein is CSAKRPAHEDEQYF.

This clonotype was recorded a few times. V and J are TRBV12-3 or TRBV12-4 and TRBJ2-6, with 7 bases identical to TRBD2. Trimming at V came to 3 bases and at J to 0 bases, leaving 14 bases not matched to a gene. The CDR3 runs to 20 residues. The CDR3 is CASSLIRSTGGSSGANVLTF. CDR3 DNA sequence: TGTGCCAGCAGTTTGATCCGAAGCACGGGGGGAAGCTCTGGGGCCAACGTCCTGACTTTC.

This clonotype occurred a few times. A junction boundary mismatches the germline segment, possibly from a read error. The rearrangement links TRBV29-1 to TRBJ2-3; 7 positions agree with TRBD1. The CDR3 extends over 13 amino acids. The germline CDR1 and CDR2 sequences are SQVTM and ANQGSEA. The CDR3 is CSVQDRGTDTQYF. CDR3 nucleotide sequence: TGCAGCGTTCAAGACAGGGGCACAGATACGCAGTATTTT.

At least ten counts were recorded for this clonotype. J is TRBJ1-5 and V is TRBV30, with D tentatively TRBD1 (5 bases). Germline-derived CDR1 and CDR2 are GTSNPN and SVGIG (reference sequence). CDR3 length: 16 amino acids. V dropped 1 base and J dropped 5 bases, with 18 bases sitting between them. DNA of the CDR3: TGTGCCTGGAGTGCTGCCCGCAGGGACGGCGATCAGCCCCAGCATTTT. Translating it yields CAWSAARRDGDQPQHF.

V gene TRBV6-5 combines with J gene TRBJ2-1; 11 nucleotides match TRBD2. With V trimmed by 2 bases and J by 8 bases, 2 bases remained unmatched. This CDR3 spans 14 amino acids. Germline assignment: CDR1 MNHEY and CDR2 SVGAGI. CDR3 nucleotide sequence: TGTGCCAGCAGTTACACTAGCGGGAGCGATGAGCAGTTCTTC. It yields the protein CASSYTSGSDEQFF.

Only a few counts were recorded for this clonotype. The chain uses TRBV6-5 and TRBJ1-5, with D possibly matching TRBD1 (6 bases). V was shortened by 0 bases and J by 2 bases, with 20 bases between the two germline ends. CDR3 length: 19 amino acids. Germline V lookup: CDR1 MNHEY, CDR2 SVGAGI. This CDR3 reads CASSYSYPRGAFGNQPQHF. The DNA of the CDR3 is TGTGCCAGCAGTTACTCCTACCCCCGGGGGGCTTTTGGCAATCAGCCCCAGCATTTT.

This clonotype showed up many times. The chain joins TRBV3-1 to TRBJ2-3, with a weak D call TRBD1 (6 bases). The CDR3 runs 13 residues. Germline CDR1 and CDR2: LGHDT and YNNKEL (reference sequence). Trimming pared 0 bases from V and 10 bases from J, leaving 11 bases between. The CDR3 DNA follows: TGTGCCAGCAGCCAAGATCCAGCAGGGGCGCAGTATTTT. This translates into CASSQDPAGAQYF.

This chain connects TRBV27 to TRBJ2-7; TRBD2 agrees at 7 bases. The ends lost 8 bases at V and 2 bases at J; junction bases unmatched: 15. This CDR3 comprises 16 residues. Per germline, CDR1 MNHEY and CDR2 SMNVEV (reference sequence). The CDR3 spells CASHPPGLVGTYEQYF. DNA for the CDR3: TGTGCCAGCCACCCCCCCGGACTAGTGGGTACCTACGAGCAGTACTTC.

The sample holds many counts of this clonotype. V usage is TRBV6-2 or TRBV6-3 and J usage is TRBJ2-1; possibly TRBD1 for D (5 bases). CDR1 MNHEY and CDR2 SVGEGT come from the germline V gene. V was trimmed by 5 bases and J by 9 bases, leaving 14 bases between them. The CDR3 is made up of 13 amino acids. Here the CDR3 DNA reads TGTGCCAGCAGTCCGCAGGGTGTGGCTGAGCAGTTCTTC. Protein product: CASSPQGVAEQFF.

V is TRBV28 and J is TRBJ1-1; the match to TRBD1 covers 7 bases. CDR1 MDHEN and CDR2 SYDVKM come from the germline V gene. This CDR3 comprises 14 residues. V shed 5 bases and J 3 bases; nucleotides not matched to a gene: 6. CDR3 region: CASSMTGRDTEAFF. CDR3 DNA sequence: TGTGCCAGCAGTATGACAGGGAGGGACACTGAAGCTTTCTTT.

This clonotype was seen a few times. V gene TRBV28 combines with J gene TRBJ2-7; TRBD2 matches at 11 bases. V was pared by 6 bases and J by 7 bases, with 5 bases of the junction left unmatched. CDR1 and CDR2 from the germline V gene are MDHEN and SYDVKM. The CDR3 spans 13 residues. The CDR3 bases are TGTGCCAGCAGACTAGCGGGAGTACAAGAGCAGTACTTC. This sequence encodes CASRLAGVQEQYF.

This clonotype has at least ten counts. The chain uses TRBV9 and TRBJ1-2; 7 nucleotides match TRBD1. V dropped 4 bases and J dropped 4; count of bases not matched to a gene: 7. CDR3 length equals 14 residues. Germline assignment: CDR1 SGDLS and CDR2 YYNGEE. CDR3 sequence (DNA): TGTGCCAGCAGCCGAGGGGGCCCAACCTATGGCTACACCTTC. Its protein is CASSRGGPTYGYTF.

This clonotype showed up many times. This chain connects TRBV6-2 or TRBV6-3 to TRBJ2-3, with 8 positions matching TRBD2. The length of the CDR3 is 14 residues. The trim removed 8 bases at V and 5 bases at J, leaving 9 bases unmatched. Germline CDR1 is MNHEY and CDR2 is SVGEGT. The CDR3 spells CASLLGRAGDTQYF. The DNA of the CDR3 is TGTGCCAGCCTTCTCGGGAGGGCCGGAGATACGCAGTATTTT.

This clonotype was recorded at least ten times. The CDR3 here is CASSLGLAGGGDEQFF. The CDR3 DNA is TGTGCCAGCAGCTTGGGACTAGCGGGGGGGGGGGATGAGCAGTTCTTC. The V call is TRBV7-9, the J call TRBJ2-1; the match to TRBD2 covers 16 bases. With V trimmed by 3 bases and J by 8 bases, 4 bases remained unmatched. This CDR3 region has 16 residues. Germline-derived CDR1 and CDR2 are SEHNR and FQNEAQ (reference sequence).

This clonotype was counted ten times or more. V and J are TRBV30 and TRBJ1-2; 9 bases map to TRBD1. This CDR3 contains 13 residues. The ends lost 4 bases at V and 7 bases at J; junction bases unmatched: 7. CDR1 and CDR2 (germline): GTSNPN, SVGIG (reference sequence). DNA of the CDR3: TGTGCCTGGACCGGACAGGGGAATCGTGGCTACACCTTC. Translating gives CAWTGQGNRGYTF.

This clonotype was counted ten times or more. The chain employs TRBV7-9 and TRBJ2-7; D may correspond to TRBD1 or TRBD2 (5 bases each). Germline V gives CDR1 SEHNR, CDR2 FQNEAQ (reference sequence). Trimming pared 3 bases from V and 4 bases from J, leaving 22 bases between. This CDR3 spans 17 amino acids. The CDR3 DNA reads as TGTGCCAGCAGCTTGTGGGTTGCCGGGAAAAGGGGTTACGAGCAGTACTTC. The encoded protein is CASSLWVAGKRGYEQYF.

The sample holds one count of this clonotype. A read error is possible here, since a much larger clone lies one base away. The chain uses TRBV20-1 and TRBJ2-5, with D possibly TRBD1 on 6 matching bases. This CDR3 is 13 amino acids long. CDR1 and CDR2 (germline): DFQATT, SNEGSKA (reference sequence). Trimming pared 6 bases from V and 9 bases from J, leaving 20 bases between. This chain's CDR3 is CSARGPPNSPQYF. Here the CDR3 DNA reads TGCAGTGCCAGGGGACCGCCAAATTCCCCCCAGTACTTC.

This clonotype showed up many times. The genes are TRBV27 and TRBJ2-1; 10 bases align to TRBD1. This CDR3 has 14 residues. Germline V lookup: CDR1 MNHEY, CDR2 SMNVEV (reference sequence). Trimming took 6 bases from V and 7 from J; bases not matched to a gene: 6. As DNA, the CDR3 is TGTGCCAGCAGGGGTCGGGACAGGGGTAATGAGCAGTTCTTC. Translation gives CASRGRDRGNEQFF.

This clonotype was recorded many times. V usage is TRBV6-1 and J usage is TRBJ1-1, with 11 bases identical to TRBD1. Trimming removed 1 base from V and 4 bases from J; junction bases left unmatched: 2. In germline, CDR1 is MNHNS, CDR2 SASEGT. CDR3 length: 15 amino acids. The DNA for the CDR3 is TGTGCCAGCAGTGAAGAAGGGACAGGGGGCACTGAAGCTTTCTTT. It yields the protein CASSEEGTGGTEAFF.